This TCR beta chain is drawn from a study of breast tumors, draining lymph nodes, adjacent tissues. In regard to this clonotype: What it binds is not known.

Points from the study as a whole: Compared with lymph nodes, tumors were less diverse; compared with nontumor tissue, more.

TCRdb passed the multiplex PCR reads through MiXCR, listing each CDR3 protein once. The sample lists about 180,000 distinct CDR3 sequences, roughly a third occurring once. The lymph nodes were axillary draining lymph nodes from breast cancer patients. Sequenced material: axillary lymph node tissue. The TCR was taken from a female donor with breast cancer. Some clones in this sample may be carry-over from other donors' samples.

CDR3 protein: CSVTGTEAFF. DNA for the CDR3: TGCAGCGTAACAGGGACTGAAGCTTTCTTT. The chain employs TRBV29-1 and TRBJ1-1; a weak D match, TRBD1 (6 bases). CDR3 length: 10 residues. CDR1 SQVTM and CDR2 ANQGSEA come from the germline V gene. V was clipped by 6 bases and J by 5 bases, with 7 bases between them.